The rows below give T cell receptor beta chains drawn from one sample of a study of blood T cell repertoires in COVID-19. Assay used: immunoSEQ multiplex PCR; TCRdb lists only in-frame clones, some missing. The data show some 45,000 clones, with about 80% seen just once and roughly 19% held by the top ten. The source material was peripheral blood. The source of these receptors is a man aged 65 to 85 with acute or convalescent COVID-19. Both conserved end residues are trimmed from each CDR3. A D gene is named only where the DNA matches it firmly.

D gene: TRBD1; J gene: TRBJ1-1; V gene: TRBV18; CDR3 protein: ASSFQTGTGTEAF
D gene: TRBD1; J gene: TRBJ2-7; V gene: TRBV29-1; CDR3 protein: SVVRDRGSYEQY
D gene: TRBD1; J gene: TRBJ1-4; V gene: TRBV11-1; CDR3 protein: ASSSPGGATNEKLF
D gene: TRBD1; J gene: TRBJ1-2; V gene: TRBV11-2; CDR3 protein: ASSSINRGLNYGYT
D gene: TRBD2; J gene: TRBJ2-7; V gene: TRBV28; CDR3 protein: ASRTPGLPTYEQY
D gene: TRBD1; J gene: TRBJ2-2; V gene: TRBV27; CDR3 protein: ASSAGTGYANTGELF
D gene: NA; J gene: TRBJ2-1; V gene: TRBV4-3; CDR3 protein: ASSQGLVYNEQF
D gene: NA; J gene: TRBJ1-2; V gene: TRBV5-1; CDR3 protein: ASRAATNYGYT
D gene: TRBD2; J gene: TRBJ2-5; V gene: TRBV5-4; CDR3 protein: ASSVLTSGGRETQY
D gene: NA; J gene: TRBJ1-5; V gene: TRBV30; CDR3 protein: AWSVSRVRQPQH
D gene: NA; J gene: TRBJ2-3; V gene: TRBV11-2; CDR3 protein: ASSLVRGSGDTQY
D gene: NA; J gene: TRBJ2-3; V gene: TRBV4-3; CDR3 protein: ASSPRTVGTDTQY
D gene: TRBD2; J gene: TRBJ2-7; V gene: TRBV5-1; CDR3 protein: ASSLGTSGIEKQY
D gene: NA; J gene: TRBJ1-1; V gene: TRBV7-9; CDR3 protein: ASSTPYTEAF
D gene: NA; J gene: TRBJ1-5; V gene: TRBV5-8; CDR3 protein: ATRAGGQGQPQH
D gene: NA; J gene: TRBJ1-2; V gene: TRBV5-5; CDR3 protein: ASSSGQLYGYT
D gene: NA; J gene: TRBJ1-1; V gene: TRBV28; CDR3 protein: VSNRLVNTEAF
D gene: NA; J gene: TRBJ1-1; V gene: TRBV6-2/TRBV6-3; CDR3 protein: ASSFPAGGHMNTEAF
D gene: NA; J gene: TRBJ1-2; V gene: TRBV12-3/TRBV12-4; CDR3 protein: ASSSGGGYGYT
D gene: TRBD1; J gene: TRBJ2-1; V gene: TRBV5-1; CDR3 protein: ASSFRDREYNEQF
D gene: NA; J gene: TRBJ1-1; V gene: TRBV7-2; CDR3 protein: ASSLTGYEAF
D gene: NA; J gene: TRBJ1-2; V gene: TRBV19; CDR3 protein: ASSIGGRTNYGYT
D gene: NA; J gene: TRBJ2-2; V gene: TRBV12-5; CDR3 protein: ASGLVLGGTNTGELF
D gene: NA; J gene: TRBJ2-5; V gene: TRBV4-2; CDR3 protein: ASSQDLAGETQY
D gene: TRBD2; J gene: TRBJ2-2; V gene: TRBV7-7; CDR3 protein: ASSLSGGAVAGELF
D gene: NA; J gene: TRBJ1-4; V gene: TRBV29-1; CDR3 protein: SVKREYNEKLF
D gene: NA; J gene: TRBJ1-2; V gene: TRBV2; CDR3 protein: ASSDQNYGYT
D gene: TRBD1; J gene: TRBJ1-2; V gene: TRBV7-2; CDR3 protein: ASSISSRQGTYGYT
D gene: TRBD1; J gene: TRBJ1-5; V gene: TRBV2; CDR3 protein: ASRENRGPYSNQPQH
D gene: NA; J gene: TRBJ2-5; V gene: TRBV7-8; CDR3 protein: ASSQGQQETQY
D gene: TRBD1; J gene: TRBJ1-4; V gene: TRBV5-1; CDR3 protein: ASSLRGRNEKLF
D gene: NA; J gene: TRBJ2-7; V gene: TRBV3-1/TRBV3-2; CDR3 protein: ASSQSSVSYEQY
D gene: NA; J gene: TRBJ1-4; V gene: TRBV6-2/TRBV6-3; CDR3 protein: ASSPSATNEKLF
D gene: TRBD1; J gene: TRBJ2-7; V gene: TRBV6-6; CDR3 protein: ASSTRDSYEQY
D gene: NA; J gene: TRBJ2-7; V gene: TRBV11-2; CDR3 protein: ASSLGRQGSYEQY
D gene: TRBD1; J gene: TRBJ1-2; V gene: TRBV7-3; CDR3 protein: ASSPGQGNYGYT
D gene: TRBD1; J gene: TRBJ1-2; V gene: TRBV28; CDR3 protein: ATDIGQGRGGYT
D gene: TRBD1; J gene: TRBJ2-2; V gene: TRBV12-5; CDR3 protein: ASGSGQGDTGELF
D gene: NA; J gene: TRBJ1-3; V gene: TRBV10-1; CDR3 protein: ASSDPRQNGNTIY
D gene: TRBD2; J gene: TRBJ2-5; V gene: TRBV4-2; CDR3 protein: ASSAPGAGGPRETQY
D gene: NA; J gene: TRBJ2-5; V gene: TRBV1; CDR3 protein: TSSGQGGETQY
D gene: TRBD2; J gene: TRBJ2-7; V gene: TRBV27; CDR3 protein: ASSLSTRTSGAYEQY
D gene: TRBD1; J gene: TRBJ2-1; V gene: TRBV6-1; CDR3 protein: ASSEIRGLYNEQF
D gene: TRBD1; J gene: TRBJ1-1; V gene: TRBV7-9; CDR3 protein: ASSLGQGSTEAF
D gene: TRBD1; J gene: TRBJ1-2; V gene: TRBV7-2; CDR3 protein: ASSSVPGTGKGYT
D gene: TRBD1; J gene: TRBJ1-2; V gene: TRBV6-5; CDR3 protein: ASRRDRASNYGYT
D gene: TRBD1; J gene: TRBJ1-3; V gene: TRBV5-6; CDR3 protein: ASSYGRTGINSGNTIY
D gene: NA; J gene: TRBJ1-5; V gene: TRBV6-2/TRBV6-3; CDR3 protein: ASSPQGTRQH
D gene: TRBD1; J gene: TRBJ1-6; V gene: TRBV9; CDR3 protein: ASSVTDRGFGSPLH
D gene: NA; J gene: TRBJ1-1; V gene: TRBV18; CDR3 protein: ASSPYPRNTEAF
D gene: TRBD2; J gene: TRBJ2-7; V gene: TRBV6-4; CDR3 protein: ASKLGTSGDYEQY
D gene: TRBD1; J gene: TRBJ1-2; V gene: TRBV6-5; CDR3 protein: ASSKTGPAGGYT
D gene: NA; J gene: TRBJ2-3; V gene: TRBV14; CDR3 protein: ASSQEISGKSNTDTQY